Presented here are 17 T cell receptor beta chains from one specimen sequenced in a study of blood T cell repertoires in COVID-19. Only in-frame clones appear in the TCRdb table, and some are missing; sequencing was by immunoSEQ multiplex PCR. The sample lists tens of thousands of clones; 65% to 85% were seen once. Material for sequencing was PBMCs or T cells enriched from blood (not recorded which). These receptors were collected from a woman aged 55-75 years who had been exposed to COVID-19.

The chain carries TRBV28 and TRBJ1-2; a possible D gene is TRBD1 (5 bases). The CDR3 spans 14 residues. The germline gives CDR1 MDHEN, CDR2 SYDVKM. V lost 2 bases to trimming and J lost 5 bases, with 12 bases between them. The CDR3 DNA reads TGTGCCAGCAGTTTAGGGGCAGGGTCATATGGCTACACCTTC. It translates to CASSLGAGSYGYTF.

The chain is built from TRBV30 and TRBJ1-5, with a tentative D call TRBD1 (5 bases). Germline assignment: CDR1 GTSNPN and CDR2 SVGIG (reference sequence). There are 15 residues in the CDR3. V gave up 3 bases and J gave up 1 base, with 13 bases separating them. In nucleotides, the CDR3 is TGTGCCTGGAGCTGGGCAGGGAGGAGCAATCAGCCCCAGCATTTT. This sequence encodes CAWSWAGRSNQPQHF.

This sequence joins TRBV5-1 and TRBJ2-3; tentatively, D is TRBD2 (5 bases). CDR1 is SGHRS and CDR2 is YFSETQ in the germline V gene. The CDR3 contains 13 residues. V was trimmed by 4 bases and J by 0 bases, leaving 6 bases between them. CDR3 in DNA: TGCGCCAGCAGCCGGACTAGCACAGATACGCAGTATTTT. Translating it yields CASSRTSTDTQYF.

The chain uses TRBV20-1 and TRBJ2-1, with D possibly matching TRBD2 (6 bases). V was shortened by 3 bases and J by 9 bases, with 21 bases between the two germline ends. Germline CDR1 and CDR2: DFQATT and SNEGSKA (reference sequence). The CDR3 contains 15 residues. The CDR3 protein is CSASRGGVRKGEQFF. The CDR3 DNA sequence: TGCAGTGCTAGTAGAGGCGGGGTTAGGAAAGGTGAGCAGTTCTTC.

This clone was detected only once. CDR3 residues: CASSPTTRSTDTQYF. The CDR3 DNA reads as TGTGCCAGCTCACCAACAACTAGGAGCACAGATACGCAGTATTTT. The rearrangement links TRBV18 to TRBJ2-3; D may be TRBD2 (5 bases). CDR1 is KGHSH, CDR2 LQKENI, per germline. V was pared by 2 bases and J by 0 bases, with 9 bases between. The CDR3 has 15 amino acids.

This clone was seen once. The chain joins TRBV7-9 to TRBJ2-5, with TRBD2 matching 7 bases. V lost 1 base and J lost 2; bases outside the gene matches: 4. CDR1 is SEHNR and CDR2 is FQNEAQ in the germline V gene (reference sequence). The CDR3 is 15 amino acids. This chain's CDR3 is CASSLGRGDQETQYF. In DNA, the CDR3 is TGTGCCAGCAGCTTAGGTCGGGGGGATCAAGAGACCCAGTACTTC.

This chain joins TRBV6-6 and TRBJ1-1; D possibly corresponds to TRBD1 (6 bases). The germline V and J ends were trimmed by 5 bases and 4 bases, with 11 bases remaining between them. The CDR3 extends over 13 amino acids. Per the germline V gene, CDR1 is MNHNY and CDR2 is SVGAGI (reference sequence). CDR3 protein: CASSETGPTEAFF. The CDR3 DNA follows: TGTGCCAGCAGTGAGACAGGACCCACTGAAGCTTTCTTT.

This chain uses TRBV5-1 with TRBJ1-6; TRBD1 agrees at 10 bases. Germline trimming cut 3 bases from V and 7 bases from J; bases unmatched to any gene: 1. Germline V CDR1 and CDR2: SGHRS, YFSETQ. CDR3 size: 14 residues. This chain's CDR3 is CASSWDRGNSPLHF. The CDR3 DNA follows: TGCGCCAGCAGCTGGGACAGGGGAAATTCACCCCTCCACTTT.

This clone was counted ten times or more. V gene TRBV30 combines with J gene TRBJ2-2; TRBD2 agrees at 10 bases. Trimming took 4 bases from V and 7 from J; bases not matched to a gene: 6. This CDR3 region has 14 residues. The germline V gene has CDR1 GTSNPN and CDR2 SVGIG (reference sequence). The CDR3 region is CAWTVLAGVGELFF. The CDR3 DNA is TGTGCCTGGACGGTCCTAGCGGGGGTCGGGGAGCTGTTTTTT.

This clone was counted many times. V usage is TRBV3-1 (or the pseudogene TRBV3-2) and J usage is TRBJ1-6; D perhaps matches TRBD1 (5 bases). The CDR3 consists of 15 residues. The germline gives CDR1 LGHDT, CDR2 YNNKEL (reference sequence). V was clipped by 2 bases and J by 5 bases, with 10 bases between them. CDR3 DNA sequence: TGTGCCAGCAGCCAATCAAGGGGAAATAATTCACCCCTCCACTTT. This gives the protein CASSQSRGNNSPLHF.

The J gene is TRBJ2-7, the V gene TRBV6-5; D uncertain. The CDR3 sequence is 11 residues long. Germline CDR1 reads MNHEY; CDR2 reads SVGAGI. V was clipped by 11 bases and J by 4 bases, with 12 bases between them. In DNA form, the CDR3 reads TGTGCCGTCCGAGTGAAGTACGAGCAGTACTTC. This encodes CAVRVKYEQYF.

The chain uses TRBV6-2 or TRBV6-3 and TRBJ2-1; 11 bases line up with TRBD2. The CDR3 has 16 amino acids. The germline V gene encodes CDR1 MNHEY and CDR2 SVGEGT. V was clipped by 5 bases and J by 5 bases; unmatched bases: 8. The CDR3 loop reads CASSARLAGPNNEQFF. The CDR3 bases are TGTGCCAGCAGTGCCAGACTAGCGGGGCCTAACAATGAGCAGTTCTTC.

The genes are TRBV28 and TRBJ1-1; D gene uncertain. Trimming cost V 5 bases and J 7 bases, with 11 bases left between them. This CDR3 is built from 12 residues. The germline V gene encodes CDR1 MDHEN and CDR2 SYDVKM. The CDR3 sequence is CASSRSGYEAFF. Here the CDR3 DNA reads TGTGCCAGCAGTCGCTCGGGGTATGAAGCTTTCTTT.

V usage is TRBV4-3 and J usage is TRBJ1-5; D is perhaps TRBD1 (5 bases). The V and J ends lost 0 bases and 2 bases respectively, with 8 bases between them. There are 15 residues in the CDR3. Germline V lookup: CDR1 LGHNA, CDR2 YSLEER. CDR3 loop: CASSQDWTRNQPQHF. CDR3 nucleotides: TGCGCCAGCAGCCAAGATTGGACACGCAATCAGCCCCAGCATTTT.

The CDR3 is CASSEVGQGNIQYF. The CDR3 nucleotides read TGTGCCAGCAGTGAAGTAGGACAGGGAAACATTCAGTACTTC. V usage is TRBV2 and J usage is TRBJ2-4; 8 nucleotides line up with TRBD1. V lost 1 base to trimming and J lost 6 bases; unmatched junction nucleotides: 2. CDR1 and CDR2 from the germline V gene are SNHLY and FYNNEI. This CDR3 spans 14 amino acids.

The V gene is TRBV18, the J gene TRBJ1-4, with D possibly being TRBD1 (6 bases). Germline CDR1 is KGHSH and CDR2 is LQKENI. V was trimmed by 4 bases and J by 5 bases, leaving 11 bases between them. The CDR3 is 14 amino acids. CDR3 in amino acids: CASSLDRRNEKLFF. For the CDR3, the DNA is TGTGCCAGCTCACTTGACAGGAGGAATGAAAAACTGTTTTTT.

The V gene is TRBV28, the J gene TRBJ1-5; TRBD1 is a possible D gene (5 bases). Germline loops: CDR1 MDHEN, CDR2 SYDVKM. V was shortened by 3 bases and J by 7 bases, with 13 bases between the two germline ends. This CDR3 contains 14 residues. As DNA, the CDR3 is TGTGCCAGCAGTTTTCATGGGGGGAGGCAGCCCCAGCATTTT. Its translation: CASSFHGGRQPQHF.